Included here is one T cell receptor (beta chain) sequence, with context. Its antigen is still unknown. The data were produced by immunoSEQ multiplex PCR, yet TCRdb's version contains in-frame clones alone and is incomplete. This table has 2,500,000 or so clones, around 93% appearing once. The V segment lost 7 bases and the J segment 4 bases; nucleotides outside the gene matches: 1. CDR1 LNHDA and CDR2 SQIVND come from the germline V gene (reference sequence). The length of the CDR3 is 12 residues. This record belongs to a study of shared clonotypes between healthy human individuals. Looking at the study overall: Per donor, CD8 memory used one plate, CD8 naive used two, CD4 memory used three and CD4 naive used three. Study-level results: Though the depth was large, rarefaction showed that sorted-subset sequencing was incomplete.

Input material: naive CD4+ T cells from PBMCs. The subset denotes: CD45RA+ positively selected. The chain employs TRBV19 and TRBJ1-1, with 9 bases identical to TRBD1. The receptor was isolated from a man aged 18 to 30 in good health. Some clones in this sample may be carry-over from other donors' samples. CDR3 sequence: CASMDRGTEAFF. The CDR3 DNA follows: TGTGCCAGTATGGACAGGGGCACTGAAGCTTTCTTT. The entire variable domain, with the rest obtained from reference TRBV19 and TRBJ1-1, is as follows: DGGITQSPKYLFRKEGQNVTLSCEQNLNHDAMYWYRQDPGQGLRLIYYSQIVNDFQKGDIAEGYSVSREKKESFPLTVTSAQKNPTAFYLCASMDRGTEAFFGQGTRLTVV.